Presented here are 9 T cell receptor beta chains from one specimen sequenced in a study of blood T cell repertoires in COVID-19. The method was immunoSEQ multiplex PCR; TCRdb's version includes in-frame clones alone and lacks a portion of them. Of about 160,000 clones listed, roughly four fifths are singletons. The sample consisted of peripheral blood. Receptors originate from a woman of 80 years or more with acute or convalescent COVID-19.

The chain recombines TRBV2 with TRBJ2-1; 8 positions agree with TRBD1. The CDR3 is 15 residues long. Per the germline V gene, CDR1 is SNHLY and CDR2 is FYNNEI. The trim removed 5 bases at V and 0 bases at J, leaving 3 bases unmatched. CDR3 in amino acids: CASSFDRGSYNEQFF. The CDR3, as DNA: TGTGCCAGCAGTTTTGACAGGGGCTCCTACAATGAGCAGTTCTTC.

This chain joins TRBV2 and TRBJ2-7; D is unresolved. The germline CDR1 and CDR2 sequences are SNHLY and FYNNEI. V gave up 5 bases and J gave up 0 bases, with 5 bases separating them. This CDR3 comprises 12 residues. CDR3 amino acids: CASSPSSYEQYF. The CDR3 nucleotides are TGTGCCAGCAGTCCGAGCTCCTACGAGCAGTACTTC. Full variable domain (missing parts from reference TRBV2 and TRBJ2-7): EPEVTQTPSHQVTQMGQEVILRCVPISNHLYFYWYRQILGQKVEFLVSFYNNEISEKSEIFDDQFSVERPDGSNFTLKIRSTKLEDSAMYFCASSPSSYEQYFGPGTRLTVT.

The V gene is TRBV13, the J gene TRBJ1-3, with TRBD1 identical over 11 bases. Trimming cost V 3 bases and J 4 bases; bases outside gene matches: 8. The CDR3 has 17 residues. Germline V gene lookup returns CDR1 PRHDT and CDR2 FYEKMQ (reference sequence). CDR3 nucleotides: TGTGCCAGCAGCTTCGCCCCTGGACAGGGGGCCGGAAACACCATATATTTT. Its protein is CASSFAPGQGAGNTIYF.

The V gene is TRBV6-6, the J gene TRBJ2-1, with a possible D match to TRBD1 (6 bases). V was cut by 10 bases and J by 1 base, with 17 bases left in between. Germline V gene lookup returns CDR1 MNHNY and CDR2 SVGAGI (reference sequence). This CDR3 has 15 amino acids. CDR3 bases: TGTGCCACCCAGGACAGCGCAATTTCCTACAATGAGCAGTTCTTC. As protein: CATQDSAISYNEQFF.

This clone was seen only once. The CDR3 nucleotides are TGTGCCAGCAGTGAATACGGGGGAGGTTACCAAGAGACCCAGTACTTC. The encoded protein is CASSEYGGGYQETQYF. V usage is TRBV6-1 and J usage is TRBJ2-5; D possibly corresponds to TRBD2 (6 bases). The CDR3 runs to 16 residues. V was trimmed by 2 bases and J by 0 bases, leaving 13 bases between them. The germline V gene has CDR1 MNHNS and CDR2 SASEGT.

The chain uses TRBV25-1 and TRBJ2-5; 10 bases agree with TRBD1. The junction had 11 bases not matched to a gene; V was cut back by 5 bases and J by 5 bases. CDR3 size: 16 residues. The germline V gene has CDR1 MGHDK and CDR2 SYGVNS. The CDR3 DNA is TGTGCCAGCAGTCGAGCCGGGACAGGGGTTTTGGAGACCCAGTACTTC. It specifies CASSRAGTGVLETQYF.

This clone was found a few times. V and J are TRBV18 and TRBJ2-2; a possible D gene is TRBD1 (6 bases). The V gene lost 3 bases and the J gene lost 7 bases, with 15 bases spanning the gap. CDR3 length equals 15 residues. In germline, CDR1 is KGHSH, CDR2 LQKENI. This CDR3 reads CASSPLTGPGGELFF. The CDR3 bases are TGTGCCAGCTCACCCCTGACAGGCCCGGGCGGGGAGCTGTTTTTT.

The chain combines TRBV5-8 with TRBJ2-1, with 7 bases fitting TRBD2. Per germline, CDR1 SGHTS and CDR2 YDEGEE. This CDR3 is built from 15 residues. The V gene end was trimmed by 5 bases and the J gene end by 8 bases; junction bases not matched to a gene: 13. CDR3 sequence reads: CASSFERGWGDEQFF. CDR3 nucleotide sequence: TGTGCCAGCAGTTTTGAGCGGGGTTGGGGTGATGAGCAGTTCTTC.

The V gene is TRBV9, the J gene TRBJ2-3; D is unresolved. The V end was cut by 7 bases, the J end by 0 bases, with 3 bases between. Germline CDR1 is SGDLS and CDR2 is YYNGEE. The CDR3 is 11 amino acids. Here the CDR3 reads CASQSTDTQYF. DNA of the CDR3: TGTGCCAGCCAAAGCACAGATACGCAGTATTTT.